This T cell receptor beta chain originates from a study of beta chain features in type 1 diabetes. For the study at large: Cell yields, gender and age were similar in healthy donors and patients.

Sequencing targeted expressed TCRB transcripts, as all isolated RNA had been reverse transcribed. Profiled with immunoSEQ multiplex PCR; TCRdb holds only in-frame clones, not every one. The sample lists 120,000 to 150,000 clones; nearly 50% were seen once. Germline V gives CDR1 SGHVS, CDR2 FQNEAQ. Trimming took off 1 base at V and 7 bases at J, with 11 bases between the two ends. The CDR3 extends over 14 amino acids. Notes on this clone: Its antigen is currently unknown.

Study findings and constraints: Shortening of TCRB CDR3s, moderate but significant, appeared in all four CD4+ subsets of Type 1 diabetes patients. Shorter templates might be favored by PCR, equally in patients and controls.

The chain is built from TRBV7-8 and TRBJ1-5; no clear D gene. The TCR originated in a man between 18 and 29 years old in good health. Sequencing was carried out using Tregs from blood. The CDR3 sequence is CASSLGQGGQPQHF. In DNA, the CDR3 is TGTGCCAGCAGCTTAGGACAAGGAGGCCAGCCCCAGCATTTT. Based on the CDR3 plus reference TRBV7-8 and TRBJ1-5, the full variable domain is GAGVSQSPRYKVAKRGQDVALRCDPISGHVSLFWYQQALGQGPEFLTYFQNEAQLDKSGLPSDRFFAERPEGSVSTLKIQRTQQEDSAVYLCASSLGQGGQPQHFGDGTRLSIL.